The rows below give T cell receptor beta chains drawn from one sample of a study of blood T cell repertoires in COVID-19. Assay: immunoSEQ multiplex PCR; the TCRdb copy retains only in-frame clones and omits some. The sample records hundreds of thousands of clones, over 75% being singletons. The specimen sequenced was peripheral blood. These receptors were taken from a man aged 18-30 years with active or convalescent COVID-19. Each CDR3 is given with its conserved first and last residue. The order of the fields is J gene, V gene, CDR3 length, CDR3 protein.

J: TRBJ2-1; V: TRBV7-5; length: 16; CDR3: CARSSSASGGANEQFF
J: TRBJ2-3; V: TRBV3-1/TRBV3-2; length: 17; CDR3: CASSPRTSGGLGDTQYF
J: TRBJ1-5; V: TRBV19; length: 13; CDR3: CASDRQGNQPQHF
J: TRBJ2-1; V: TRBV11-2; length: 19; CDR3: CASSPYTGTSGGARNEQFF
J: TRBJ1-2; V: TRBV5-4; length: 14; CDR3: CASSSRDRNYGYTF
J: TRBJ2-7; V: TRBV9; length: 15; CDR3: CASSVGGGGAWEQYF
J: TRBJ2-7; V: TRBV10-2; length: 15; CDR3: CASRAGQRNSYEQYF
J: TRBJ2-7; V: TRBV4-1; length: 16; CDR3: CASSQLTSGGLYEQYF
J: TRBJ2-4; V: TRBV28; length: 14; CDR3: CASSELLAKNIQYF
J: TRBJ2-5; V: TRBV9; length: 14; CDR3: CASSVGQGKKTQYF
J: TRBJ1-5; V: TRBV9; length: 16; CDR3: CASSTKNPQSNQPQHF
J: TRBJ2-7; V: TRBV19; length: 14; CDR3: CASSPGTGSYEQYF
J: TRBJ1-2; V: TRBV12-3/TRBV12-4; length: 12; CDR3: CASRSGTGKHTF
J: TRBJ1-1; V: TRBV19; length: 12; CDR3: CASGYSNTEAFF
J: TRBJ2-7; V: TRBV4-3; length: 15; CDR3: CASSQERIITYEQYF
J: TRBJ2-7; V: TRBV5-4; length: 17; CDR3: CASSRGATSGGTYEQYF
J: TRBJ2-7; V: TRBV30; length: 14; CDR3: CAWSPGQGPGEQYF
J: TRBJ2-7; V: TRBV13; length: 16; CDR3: CASSLVEGGSPYEQYF
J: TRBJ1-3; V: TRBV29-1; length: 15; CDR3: CSVAKQASSGNTIYF
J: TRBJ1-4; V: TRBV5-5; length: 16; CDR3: CASRSGTGRGSEKLFF
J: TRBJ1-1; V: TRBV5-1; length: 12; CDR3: CASSFTPGEAFF
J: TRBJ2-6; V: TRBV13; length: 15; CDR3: CASSSDSSGANVLTF
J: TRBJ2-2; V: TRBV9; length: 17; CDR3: CASSDGGQGANTGELFF
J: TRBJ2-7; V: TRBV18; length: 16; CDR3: CASSPYAGGSSYEQYF
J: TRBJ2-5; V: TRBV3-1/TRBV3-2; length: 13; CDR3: CASSPGGRETQYF
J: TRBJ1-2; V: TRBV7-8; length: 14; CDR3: CASSLNKGQGGYTF
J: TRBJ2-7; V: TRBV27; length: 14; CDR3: CASSLQTGGYEQYF
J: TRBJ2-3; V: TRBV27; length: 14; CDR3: CASSEGQGEDTQYF
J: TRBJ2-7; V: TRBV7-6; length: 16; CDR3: CASSYQGPGSSYEQYF
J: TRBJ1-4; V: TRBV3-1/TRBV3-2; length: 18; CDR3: CASSQRIYRGRANEKLFF
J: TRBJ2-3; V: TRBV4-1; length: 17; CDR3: CASSQGPGGTNTDTQYF
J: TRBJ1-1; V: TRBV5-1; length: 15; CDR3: CASSILQGRGTEAFF
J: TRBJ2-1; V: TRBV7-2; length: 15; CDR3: CASSLGSSRYNEQFF
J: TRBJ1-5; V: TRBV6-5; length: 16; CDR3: CASSFTGKYSNQPQHF
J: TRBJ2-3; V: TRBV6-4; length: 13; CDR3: CASSGQGTDTQYF
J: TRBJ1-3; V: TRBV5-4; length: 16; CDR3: CASSLDRVGSGNTIYF